Below, 18 T cell receptor beta chains from the same sample are listed, as sequenced in a study of early T cells in non-severe SARS-CoV-2 infection. TCRdb passed the 5' RACE reads through MiXCR, listing each CDR3 protein once. This table holds some 78,000 distinct CDR3 sequences, over 10% found once. The sample was whole blood. These receptors all stem from an adult who was a healthcare worker with PCR-confirmed SARS-CoV-2 infection or an uninfected control (not recorded which).

V gene TRBV18 combines with J gene TRBJ2-3; D is uncertain. CDR3 length: 14 residues. Trimming took off 2 bases at V and 0 bases at J, with 6 bases between the two ends. Germline CDR1 and CDR2: KGHSH and LQKENI. The CDR3 region has the DNA TGTGCCAGCTCACCAACCTATAGCACAGATACGCAGTATTTT. This translates into CASSPTYSTDTQYF.

This clonotype was seen ten or more times. The gene calls are TRBV18 and TRBJ2-5; D might be TRBD1 or TRBD2, each matching 5 bases. The length of the CDR3 is 14 residues. Germline values: CDR1 KGHSH, CDR2 LQKENI. The ends were cut back, 6 bases at V and 5 bases at J, with 16 bases in the middle. CDR3 sequence: CASSRDQGAETQYF. The CDR3 nucleotides read TGTGCCAGCTCCCGGGACCAAGGGGCGGAGACCCAGTACTTC.

This clonotype appeared a few times. CDR3: CSVDSLRDRGGDTQYF. As DNA, the CDR3 is TGCAGCGTTGACTCTCTTCGGGACAGGGGGGGAGATACGCAGTATTTT. V and J are TRBV29-1 and TRBJ2-3; 11 bases are a match to TRBD1. CDR1 is SQVTM, CDR2 ANQGSEA, per germline. The CDR3 contains 16 residues. The junction had 10 bases not matched to a gene; V was cut back by 3 bases and J by 5 bases.

This clonotype came up many times. The V call is TRBV5-1, the J call TRBJ1-1, with D possibly being TRBD1 (6 bases). The CDR3 runs to 13 residues. Germline CDR1 is SGHRS and CDR2 is YFSETQ. Trimming left V 6 bases short and J 4 bases short, with 13 bases between. CDR3 sequence: CASTIQGGTEAFF. The CDR3 DNA sequence: TGCGCCAGCACCATACAGGGAGGCACTGAAGCTTTCTTT.

This sequence joins TRBV4-1 and TRBJ1-1, with D possibly being TRBD1 (6 bases). Germline lookup yields CDR1 MGHRA and CDR2 YSYEKL. V was clipped by 5 bases and J by 0 bases, with 13 bases between them. The CDR3 spans 15 residues. The CDR3, as DNA: TGCGCCAGCAGCTCACATACAGGGCTGAACACTGAAGCTTTCTTT. Residues: CASSSHTGLNTEAFF.

V is TRBV28 and J is TRBJ1-2; tentative D call: TRBD1 (5 bases). Per the germline V gene, CDR1 is MDHEN and CDR2 is SYDVKM. This CDR3 comprises 15 residues. V lost 5 bases to trimming and J lost 2 bases, with 15 bases between them. The CDR3 loop reads CASSLSTTVNYGYTF. The CDR3 DNA is TGTGCCAGCAGTCTAAGTACGACAGTAAACTATGGCTACACCTTC.

The chain recombines TRBV6-6 with TRBJ1-3; possibly TRBD1 for D (5 bases). Per germline, CDR1 MNHNY and CDR2 SVGAGI (reference sequence). Trimming took off 2 bases at V and 0 bases at J, with 29 bases between the two ends. This CDR3 region has 22 residues. The CDR3, as DNA: TGTGCCAGCAGTTACCCTATCGTAGGAGGGGTTTATGGGGGTTCCTCTGGAAACACCATATATTTT. It specifies CASSYPIVGGVYGGSSGNTIYF.

The V call is TRBV27, the J call TRBJ1-6; 8 bases map to TRBD1. Germline V gene data show CDR1 as MNHEY and CDR2 as SMNVEV (reference sequence). There are 15 residues in the CDR3. The J segment lost 5 bases and the V segment lost 5 bases, leaving 5 bases of the junction unmatched. CDR3 DNA sequence: TGTGCCAGCAGTCTAGGACAGGGCAATAATTCACCCCTCCACTTT. Residues: CASSLGQGNNSPLHF.

The rearrangement joins TRBV7-2 to TRBJ1-3; D unresolved. The CDR3 sequence is 17 residues long. Trimming removed 5 bases at V and 0 bases at J, with 17 bases between. Germline CDR1 and CDR2: SGHTA and FQGNSA. CDR3 bases: TGTGCCAGCAGCCCCCGTCCGGGTCCGAGCTCTGGAAACACCATATATTTT. This translates into CASSPRPGPSSGNTIYF.

The table lists this clonotype with many counts. V gene TRBV20-1 combines with J gene TRBJ2-3; the match to TRBD2 covers 10 bases. V lost 3 bases and J lost 5; bases outside the gene matches: 2. The CDR3 has 13 residues. Germline V gives CDR1 DFQATT, CDR2 SNEGSKA (reference sequence). DNA of the CDR3: TGCAGTGCTAGGCCTAGCGGGGGAGATACGCAGTATTTT. Its protein product is CSARPSGGDTQYF.

This clonotype was seen at least ten times. This chain connects TRBV10-2 to TRBJ2-2; D remains ambiguous. The CDR3 spans 13 residues. The germline V gene encodes CDR1 WSHSY and CDR2 SAAADI. Trimming removed 6 bases from V and 5 bases from J, with 10 bases in between. Here the CDR3 DNA reads TGCGCCAGCAGGGGCGGTTTTACCGGGGAGCTGTTTTTT. Protein product: CASRGGFTGELFF.

The chain has TRBV20-1 and TRBJ1-6, with D maybe TRBD1 (6 bases). In germline, CDR1 is DFQATT, CDR2 SNEGSKA (reference sequence). Trimming pared 1 base from V and 9 bases from J, leaving 16 bases between. The CDR3 loop spans 15 amino acids. In DNA, the CDR3 is TGCAGTGCTAGAGGACAGGCTATCTGGGGTTCACCCCTCCACTTT. As protein: CSARGQAIWGSPLHF.

This clonotype was counted only a few times. The chain is built from TRBV2 and TRBJ1-2, with TRBD1 as a possible D gene (5 bases). Deletions cut 3 bases from V and 6 bases from J, with 14 bases between. CDR3 length: 14 residues. The germline V gene has CDR1 SNHLY and CDR2 FYNNEI. The CDR3, as DNA: TGTGCCAGCAGTGATAAGGGGTCGATCGATGGCTACACCTTC. This codes for CASSDKGSIDGYTF.

This clonotype occurred a few times. The CDR3 spells CAWSAPGGELFF. In DNA, the CDR3 is TGTGCCTGGAGTGCCCCAGGGGGGGAGCTGTTTTTT. This rearrangement joins TRBV30 to TRBJ2-2; possibly TRBD1 for D (5 bases). The germline V gene has CDR1 GTSNPN and CDR2 SVGIG (reference sequence). The CDR3 has 12 residues. V gave up 1 base and J gave up 8 bases, with 8 bases separating them.

This clonotype turned up a few times. J is TRBJ2-2 and V is TRBV20-1, with TRBD2 identical over 7 bases. The CDR3 loop spans 13 amino acids. Germline CDR1 and CDR2: DFQATT and SNEGSKA (reference sequence). After removal of 6 bases from V and 3 bases from J, the junction contained 4 bases not matched to a gene. This CDR3 reads CSAPGLYTGELFF. The CDR3 nucleotides read TGCAGTGCACCGGGACTATACACCGGGGAGCTGTTTTTT.

This clonotype was recorded many times. The J gene is TRBJ1-4, the V gene TRBV18, with D perhaps matching TRBD1 (6 bases). The CDR3 has 13 residues. CDR1 is KGHSH and CDR2 is LQKENI in the germline V gene. V lost 3 bases, J lost 8 bases, and 10 bases lay in between. The CDR3 nucleotides read TGTGCCAGCTCACCGGGGGCCCAGGAAAAACTGTTTTTT. This codes for CASSPGAQEKLFF.

This clonotype was found a few times. The V call is TRBV9, the J call TRBJ2-3, with D hard to call. Germline-derived CDR1 and CDR2 are SGDLS and YYNGEE. With 0 bases removed from V and 4 bases from J, the gap between germline ends came to 3 bases. The CDR3 is made up of 12 amino acids. CDR3 in DNA: TGTGCCAGCAGCGTAGACCCAGATACGCAGTATTTT. Protein product: CASSVDPDTQYF.

This clonotype has more than one count but fewer than ten. The chain is built from TRBV6-6 and TRBJ1-3, with 8 bases that match TRBD1. Germline-derived CDR1 and CDR2 are MNHNY and SVGAGI (reference sequence). V shed 6 bases and J 2 bases; nucleotides not matched to a gene: 9. The length of the CDR3 is 16 residues. DNA of the CDR3: TGTGCCAGCAGCCCTCCAGGGGGCGAAGCTGGAAACACCATATATTTT. Translated: CASSPPGGEAGNTIYF.